One and the same sample provided the 21 T cell receptor beta chains below, sequenced in a study of cytomegalovirus exposure and HLA in healthy donors. This table comes from immunoSEQ multiplex PCR, and its TCRdb copy is limited to in-frame clones, with some not included. The profile shows about 180,000 clones, approximately 86% of them singletons. Material for sequencing was PBMCs. The receptors shown here come from a man in his late teens or twenties in good health and CMV-seropositive.

The J gene is TRBJ2-3, the V gene TRBV20-1; D is ambiguous. The CDR3 length is 11 residues. Germline loops: CDR1 DFQATT, CDR2 SNEGSKA (reference sequence). V was shortened by 3 bases and J by 6 bases, with 7 bases between the two germline ends. The CDR3 region is CSARPRDTQYF. DNA of the CDR3: TGCAGTGCTAGGCCCCGGGATACGCAGTATTTT.

This clone was observed a few times. This sample includes further DNA sequences coding for the same CDR3. This sequence joins TRBV27 and TRBJ1-5; maybe TRBD1 (5 bases). Germline-derived CDR1 and CDR2 are MNHEY and SMNVEV (reference sequence). Trimming pared 6 bases from V and 4 bases from J, leaving 7 bases between. This CDR3 spans 12 amino acids. For the CDR3, the DNA is TGTGCCAGCAGGGGGGGTAATCAGCCCCAGCATTTT. This encodes CASRGGNQPQHF.

This sequence joins TRBV7-9 and TRBJ2-7; TRBD1 matches 9 bases. CDR3 size: 16 residues. The ends lost 3 bases at V and 1 base at J; junction bases unmatched: 7. The germline CDR1 and CDR2 sequences are SEHNR and FQNEAQ (reference sequence). DNA of the CDR3: TGTGCCAGCAGCTTTCCCCTGGGACAGGGTTCCTACGAGCAGTACTTC. Its translation: CASSFPLGQGSYEQYF.

This clone was counted only a few times. J is TRBJ2-1 and V is TRBV6-1; 7 bases map to TRBD1. Germline values: CDR1 MNHNS, CDR2 SASEGT. The CDR3 length is 16 residues. V lost 4 bases, J lost 8 bases, and 14 bases stayed unmatched. The DNA of the CDR3 is TGTGCCAGCAGTGCGCACCCCAGGGGGAGTAGCGATGAGCAGTTCTTC. It codes for CASSAHPRGSSDEQFF.

The V gene is TRBV5-1, the J gene TRBJ2-5; TRBD1 might be the D (5 bases). Deletions cut 1 base from V and 0 bases from J, with 10 bases between. This CDR3 spans 15 amino acids. Germline V gene lookup returns CDR1 SGHRS and CDR2 YFSETQ. CDR3 nucleotides: TGCGCCAGCAGCTTGACCACAGGCAACCAAGAGACCCAGTACTTC. Its translation: CASSLTTGNQETQYF.

The CDR3 nucleotides read TGTGCCAGCAGCTCTTCCGGGACAGCTCTCTACGAGCAGTACTTC. Protein: CASSSSGTALYEQYF. The chain has TRBV6-5 and TRBJ2-7, with TRBD1 identical over 7 bases. V lost 6 bases, J lost 3 bases, and 11 bases stayed unmatched. The CDR3 is made up of 15 amino acids. Germline CDR1 is MNHEY and CDR2 is SVGAGI.

The V call is TRBV7-9, the J call TRBJ1-2; TRBD1 matches at 9 bases. The CDR3 is made up of 14 amino acids. J was trimmed by 6 bases and V by 5 bases; bases with no gene match: 7. The V gene's germline CDR1 is SEHNR and CDR2 FQNEAQ (reference sequence). The CDR3, as DNA: TGTGCCAGCAGCACCACCGGGACAGGGAATGGCTACACCTTC. This gives the protein CASSTTGTGNGYTF.

This rearrangement joins TRBV9 to TRBJ2-3; possibly TRBD2 for D (6 bases). CDR3 length: 16 amino acids. Trimming removed 0 bases at V and 0 bases at J, with 11 bases between. CDR1 and CDR2 from the germline V gene are SGDLS and YYNGEE. The CDR3 DNA follows: TGTGCCAGCAGCGTAGGAATGGGGGGTAGCACAGATACGCAGTATTTT. Protein sequence: CASSVGMGGSTDTQYF.

The rearrangement joins TRBV28 to TRBJ1-1, with a tentative D call TRBD1 (5 bases). This CDR3 region has 14 residues. Germline V CDR1 and CDR2: MDHEN, SYDVKM. Trimming took 2 bases from V and 3 from J, leaving 10 bases between them. The CDR3 loop reads CASSLTWGDTEAFF. In nucleotides, the CDR3 is TGTGCCAGCAGTTTAACGTGGGGGGACACTGAAGCTTTCTTT.

The V call is TRBV5-1, the J call TRBJ2-4, with 8 bases that match TRBD2. The CDR3 runs to 15 residues. In germline, CDR1 is SGHRS, CDR2 YFSETQ. With V trimmed by 4 bases and J by 2 bases, 5 bases remained unmatched. The CDR3 nucleotides are TGCGCCAGCAGCCCGGGGGGGGGCCCCAAAAACATTCAGTACTTC. The encoded protein is CASSPGGGPKNIQYF.

The chain joins TRBV9 to TRBJ2-3, with D possibly TRBD2 on 6 matching bases. V was shortened by 0 bases and J by 6 bases, with 11 bases between the two germline ends. This CDR3 region has 14 residues. Germline CDR1 is SGDLS and CDR2 is YYNGEE. CDR3 nucleotide sequence: TGTGCCAGCAGCGTAGGAGGGGAGGTGGATACGCAGTATTTT. It yields the protein CASSVGGEVDTQYF.

The V and J genes are TRBV7-2 and TRBJ2-7; 7 bases fit TRBD2. Per the germline V gene, CDR1 is SGHTA and CDR2 is FQGNSA. The CDR3 runs 17 residues. V shed 5 bases and J 7 bases; nucleotides not matched to a gene: 20. CDR3 sequence reads: CASSVTSFSNSGREQYF. The CDR3 nucleotides are TGTGCCAGCAGCGTAACCTCCTTCTCGAATAGCGGGCGGGAGCAGTACTTC.

This chain links TRBV30 with TRBJ1-4; D perhaps matches TRBD1 (5 bases). This CDR3 contains 12 residues. Germline lookup yields CDR1 GTSNPN and CDR2 SVGIG (reference sequence). V lost 1 base to trimming and J lost 10 bases, with 10 bases between them. The DNA for the CDR3 is TGTGCCTGGAGTGCACCCGGGGGAAAACTGTTTTTT. This codes for CAWSAPGGKLFF.

The genes are TRBV30 and TRBJ1-2; the D gene is possibly TRBD1 (5 bases). Germline CDR1 and CDR2: GTSNPN and SVGIG (reference sequence). V was clipped by 4 bases and J by 4 bases, with 13 bases between them. The CDR3 contains 13 residues. CDR3 in amino acids: CAWTQQVFYGYTF. The CDR3, as DNA: TGTGCCTGGACCCAACAGGTTTTCTATGGCTACACCTTC.

This clone has a single count. A read error likely explains this, since a far larger clone differs by one base. The J gene is TRBJ2-7, the V gene TRBV6-5; TRBD1 might be the D (6 bases). CDR1 is MNHEY and CDR2 is SVGAGI in the germline V gene. Between the trimmed V and J ends, which lost 6 bases and 5 bases, there was a span of 8 bases. The CDR3 loop spans 11 amino acids. The chain's CDR3 is CASSPGDEQYF. In nucleotides, the CDR3 is TGTGCCAGCAGCCCAGGGGACGAGCAGTACTTC.

CDR3 sequence: CASSFQGGQPQHF. The DNA of the CDR3 is TGTGCCAGCAGCTTCCAAGGCGGTCAGCCCCAGCATTTT. The chain uses TRBV5-8 and TRBJ1-5; D uncertain. CDR1 is SGHTS, CDR2 YDEGEE, per germline. The CDR3 extends over 13 amino acids. V was pared by 2 bases and J by 6 bases, with 9 bases between.

V gene TRBV7-9 combines with J gene TRBJ1-5, with D maybe TRBD1 (6 bases). The CDR3 sequence is 17 residues long. Trimming pared 3 bases from V and 1 base from J, leaving 16 bases between. The germline gives CDR1 SEHNR, CDR2 FQNEAQ (reference sequence). The CDR3 region is CASSLSRDIGSNQPQHF. The CDR3 DNA follows: TGTGCCAGCAGCTTGTCCCGGGACATCGGGAGCAATCAGCCCCAGCATTTT. Full variable domain (remainder filled in from reference TRBV7-9 and TRBJ1-5): DTGVSQNPRHKITKRGQNVTFRCDPISEHNRLYWYRQTLGQGPEFLTYFQNEAQLEKSRLLSDRFSAERPKGSFSTLEIQRTEQGDSAMYLCASSLSRDIGSNQPQHFGDGTRLSIL.

The chain joins TRBV28 to TRBJ2-1, with 8 bases fitting TRBD2. The CDR3 sequence is 13 residues long. V trimming: 2 bases; J trimming: 7 bases; junction bases outside the gene matches: 1. Germline V CDR1 and CDR2: MDHEN, SYDVKM. CDR3 sequence (DNA): TGTGCCAGCAGTTTAAGCGGGAGAAATGAGCAGTTCTTC. Its translation is CASSLSGRNEQFF.

V is TRBV7-8 and J is TRBJ2-2, with D unclear. The CDR3 is made up of 13 amino acids. Germline V gene sequence: CDR1 SGHVS, CDR2 FQNEAQ. Trimming cost V 0 bases and J 5 bases, with 4 bases left between them. The CDR3 here is CASSLARTGELFF. DNA of the CDR3: TGTGCCAGCAGCTTAGCGCGGACCGGGGAGCTGTTTTTT.

The chain has TRBV5-1 and TRBJ2-2; 11 bases are a match to TRBD2. The CDR3 contains 16 residues. CDR1 and CDR2 from the germline V gene are SGHRS and YFSETQ. Trimming cost V 3 bases and J 4 bases; bases outside gene matches: 5. CDR3 loop: CASSSTSGAITGELFF. CDR3 coding DNA: TGCGCCAGCAGCTCGACTAGCGGGGCCATCACCGGGGAGCTGTTTTTT.

Many counts were recorded for this clone. This chain joins TRBV2 and TRBJ2-5; 7 bases agree with TRBD2. V was clipped by 8 bases and J by 7 bases; unmatched bases: 1. The CDR3 contains 10 residues. The V gene's germline CDR1 is SNHLY and CDR2 FYNNEI. The CDR3 sequence: CASGGGTQYF. CDR3 bases: TGTGCCAGCGGGGGGGGGACCCAGTACTTC. Together with reference TRBV2 and TRBJ2-5, the CDR3 gives the full variable domain: EPEVTQTPSHQVTQMGQEVILRCVPISNHLYFYWYRQILGQKVEFLVSFYNNEISEKSEIFDDQFSVERPDGSNFTLKIRSTKLEDSAMYFCASGGGTQYFGPGTRLLVL.